Below are 26 T cell receptor beta chains sequenced from a single sample in a study of breast tumors, draining lymph nodes, adjacent tissues. TCRdb analysed the multiplex PCR reads with MiXCR anew, one entry per CDR3 protein. The table includes some 14,000 distinct CDR3 sequences, 45% to 70% detected once. The specimen was tumor-adjacent breast tissue. The receptor source for this set is a female donor with breast cancer. Some clones in this sample may be carry-over from other donors' samples.

The chain links TRBV15 to TRBJ1-3; 7 bases match TRBD1. Per the germline V gene, CDR1 is LNHNV and CDR2 is YYDKDF (reference sequence). The V gene end was trimmed by 6 bases and the J gene end by 1 base; junction bases not matched to a gene: 3. This CDR3 region has 14 residues. The CDR3 reads CATRETGSGNTIYF. In DNA form, the CDR3 reads TGTGCCACCAGGGAGACAGGGTCTGGAAACACCATATATTTT.

By frequency in the sample, this clonotype is medium-sized (0.01 to 0.1%). This chain joins TRBV10-3 and TRBJ2-7; D call uncertain. The CDR3 covers 14 residues. Deletions cut 9 bases from V and 3 bases from J, with 18 bases between. Germline loops: CDR1 ENHRY, CDR2 SYGVKD. As DNA, the CDR3 is TGTGCCATGGGGATTGACTCGAACTACTACGAGCAGTACTTC. Translation gives CAMGIDSNYYEQYF.

The rearrangement links TRBV5-1 to TRBJ2-7; perhaps TRBD1 as D (5 bases). Germline assignment: CDR1 SGHRS and CDR2 YFSETQ. V shed 2 bases and J shed 5 bases, with 8 bases lying between them. This CDR3 is built from 12 residues. CDR3: CASSLGADEQYF. CDR3 DNA: TGCGCCAGCAGCTTAGGGGCAGACGAGCAGTACTTC.

J is TRBJ1-5 and V is TRBV7-2; the D gene is possibly TRBD1 (5 bases). The CDR3 is 13 amino acids. CDR1 is SGHTA and CDR2 is FQGNSA in the germline V gene. V dropped 4 bases and J dropped 3 bases, with 7 bases sitting between them. The CDR3 DNA sequence: TGTGCCAGCAGCTGGGACCCCAATCAGCCCCAGCATTTT. This translates into CASSWDPNQPQHF.

In its sample, this clonotype is medium-sized. The rearrangement links TRBV19 to TRBJ1-3, with D unclear. CDR3 length: 13 residues. V lost 8 bases and J lost 0, with 8 bases in between. Germline-derived CDR1 and CDR2 are LNHDA and SQIVND (reference sequence). CDR3 DNA sequence: TGTGCCAGTTTAACCGGCTCTGGAAACACCATATATTTT. Its protein product is CASLTGSGNTIYF.

This clonotype is categorized as medium-sized. This chain joins TRBV5-1 and TRBJ2-3, with 8 nucleotides matching TRBD2. Germline V gene lookup returns CDR1 SGHRS and CDR2 YFSETQ. V trimming: 1 base; J trimming: 3 bases; junction bases outside the gene matches: 1. This CDR3 comprises 14 residues. Written as DNA, the CDR3 is TGCGCCAGCAGCTTGTCTAGCGGGACAGATACGCAGTATTTT. Protein product: CASSLSSGTDTQYF.

This clonotype was seen many times. V and J are TRBV7-6 and TRBJ2-5, with 7 bases that match TRBD1. The CDR3 has 14 amino acids. Trimming at V came to 3 bases and at J to 4 bases, leaving 5 bases not matched to a gene. Germline loops: CDR1 SGHVS, CDR2 FNYEAQ. The CDR3 DNA sequence: TGTGCCAGCAGCTTCGGACAGGCGGGAGAGACCCAGTACTTC. This codes for CASSFGQAGETQYF.

This chain uses TRBV25-1 with TRBJ2-1; 11 bases agree with TRBD2. This CDR3 is built from 17 residues. Germline loops: CDR1 MGHDK, CDR2 SYGVNS. The V and J ends lost 2 bases and 5 bases, in that order; junction bases with no gene match: 8. The CDR3: CASSEESSGRSNNEQFF. CDR3 DNA sequence: TGTGCCAGCAGTGAAGAGTCTAGCGGGAGGAGTAACAATGAGCAGTTCTTC.

The chain combines TRBV20-1 with TRBJ1-5; D ambiguous. Trimming removed 5 bases from V and 4 bases from J, with 18 bases in between. CDR1 and CDR2 (germline): DFQATT, SNEGSKA (reference sequence). The CDR3 covers 15 residues. The CDR3 coding sequence is TGCAGTGCTGTAAAAGACGCAAGAACTAATCAGCCCCAGCATTTT. Amino acids: CSAVKDARTNQPQHF.

This clonotype was counted ten times or more. The gene calls are TRBV11-3 and TRBJ1-1; 8 bases agree with TRBD1. Losses at the gene ends were 4 bases for V and 0 bases for J; bases not matched to a gene: 10. The length of the CDR3 is 17 residues. Germline V gene sequence: CDR1 SGHNT, CDR2 YENEEA. CDR3 sequence reads: CASSSRRQGFVNTEAFF. Here the CDR3 DNA reads TGTGCCAGCAGCTCGCGGAGACAGGGGTTTGTGAACACTGAAGCTTTCTTT.

V gene TRBV20-1 combines with J gene TRBJ1-2; 8 positions agree with TRBD1. The ends lost 5 bases at V and 4 bases at J; junction bases unmatched: 3. Germline CDR1 DFQATT, CDR2 SNEGSKA (reference sequence). The CDR3 has 12 amino acids. CDR3 region: CSAGGQAYGYTF. The CDR3 DNA sequence: TGCAGTGCTGGGGGACAGGCCTATGGCTACACCTTC.

The gene calls are TRBV20-1 and TRBJ2-1; D might be TRBD1 (5 bases). The V gene's germline CDR1 is DFQATT and CDR2 SNEGSKA (reference sequence). This CDR3 spans 14 amino acids. The V end lost 4 bases, the J end lost 3 bases, and 13 bases lay between the germline ends. CDR3 nucleotide sequence: TGCAGTGCTAACCCGAAGGGGCTCTACAATGAGCAGTTCTTC. This encodes CSANPKGLYNEQFF.

Points on this clonotype: This clone may be a read error of a much larger clone one base away. V and J are TRBV11-2 and TRBJ2-1; 9 bases fit TRBD1. The junction had 11 bases not matched to a gene; V was cut back by 0 bases and J by 8 bases. CDR3 length equals 17 residues. CDR1 and CDR2 from the germline V gene are SGHAT and FQNNGV. CDR3: CASSLDTATQGAHEQFF. As DNA, the CDR3 is TGTGCCAGCAGCTTAGATACGGCGACACAGGGGGCGCATGAGCAGTTCTTC.

Concerning this clonotype itself: This clone may be a read error of a much larger clone one base away. The chain is built from TRBV12-3 or TRBV12-4 and TRBJ1-1; D not resolved. This CDR3 region has 12 residues. In DNA, the CDR3 is TGTGCCAGCAGTGGGGTTGCGACTGAAACTTTCTTT. Amino acid sequence: CASSGVATETFF.

J is TRBJ2-3 and V is TRBV24-1; D is undetermined. The germline V and J ends were trimmed by 9 bases and 2 bases, with 14 bases remaining between them. From germline, CDR1 is KGHDR and CDR2 SFDVKD. CDR3 length: 14 amino acids. CDR3 bases: TGTGCCACCGCTCAGTCACAACACACAGATACGCAGTATTTT. Translating gives CATAQSQHTDTQYF.

The J gene is TRBJ1-2, the V gene TRBV14; no clear D. The ends were cut back, 1 base at V and 0 bases at J, with 18 bases in the middle. This CDR3 comprises 18 residues. Germline V gives CDR1 SGHDN, CDR2 FVKESK. In nucleotides, the CDR3 is TGTGCCAGCAGCCAAGTGGCTATATTCTTATGTGCTAACTATGGCTACACCTTC. Translating it yields CASSQVAIFLCANYGYTF.

By share of the sample, this clonotype is medium-sized. This sequence joins TRBV4-2 and TRBJ2-7; D is unclear. The CDR3 loop spans 14 amino acids. Germline V gene lookup returns CDR1 LGHNA and CDR2 YNFKEQ. Trimming took off 0 bases at V and 3 bases at J, with 9 bases between the two ends. CDR3 bases: TGTGCCAGCAGCCAAGAAGGCCTTATCTACGAGCAGTACTTC. Encoded protein: CASSQEGLIYEQYF.

In this sample, this clonotype is medium-sized. The rearrangement uses TRBV25-1 and TRBJ2-7; 7 nucleotides align to TRBD1. The CDR3 sequence is 15 residues long. Trimming cost V 5 bases and J 2 bases; bases outside gene matches: 9. Looked up from germline, CDR1 is MGHDK and CDR2 is SYGVNS. The CDR3 loop reads CASSYAGGTPYEQYF. The DNA for the CDR3 is TGTGCCAGCAGTTACGCAGGGGGAACCCCCTACGAGCAGTACTTC.

V and J are TRBV6-2 or TRBV6-3 and TRBJ1-5; no firm D call. CDR1 and CDR2 (germline): MNHEY, SVGEGT. The CDR3 spans 13 residues. With 7 bases removed from V and 0 bases from J, the gap between germline ends came to 7 bases. The CDR3 coding sequence is TGTGCCAGCAACCCCTATAGCAATCAGCCCCAGCATTTT. This encodes CASNPYSNQPQHF.

This clonotype has more than one count but fewer than ten. This chain links TRBV29-1 with TRBJ2-3; D is perhaps TRBD1 or TRBD2 (7 bases each). Germline-derived CDR1 and CDR2 are SQVTM and ANQGSEA. Trimming cost V 4 bases and J 5 bases, with 19 bases left between them. The CDR3 loop spans 15 amino acids. CDR3 DNA sequence: TGCAGCGTTGTGAGGCAGGGGGGGAACTTAGATACGCAGTATTTT. It is translated as CSVVRQGGNLDTQYF.

The J gene is TRBJ2-3, the V gene TRBV2; 10 positions match TRBD2. The CDR3 is made up of 18 amino acids. Germline loops: CDR1 SNHLY, CDR2 FYNNEI. Trimming removed 5 bases from V and 3 bases from J; junction bases left unmatched: 14. The CDR3 here is CASSRDRVLAGPTDTQYF. DNA for the CDR3: TGTGCCAGCAGTCGAGATCGGGTACTAGCGGGACCAACAGATACGCAGTATTTT.

Concerning this clonotype: As the CDR3 is not closed by the conserved phenylalanine or tryptophan, this likely results from a read error. It is unclear where the CDR3 begins or ends on the DNA, so no DNA is shown, and the CDR3 is as TCRdb lists it. The chain's CDR3 is CASSEGDGGDVSYPS. The rearrangement joins TRBV7-9 to TRBJ1-2; the D segment call TRBD1 is taken from the table without a DNA check. Termini included, the CDR3 measures 15 amino acids. Germline V gives CDR1 SEHNR, CDR2 FQNEAQ (reference sequence).

This clonotype was seen a few times. Just one base apart from a much larger clone, this may be a read error. The chain employs TRBV5-1 and TRBJ2-6; D may match TRBD1 or TRBD2 (5 bases each). CDR1 is SGHRS and CDR2 is YFSETQ in the germline V gene. CDR3 size: 12 residues. V lost 0 bases and J lost 19, with 14 bases in between. For the CDR3, the DNA is TGCGCCAGCAGCTTGGTACGGGGACCCTGCACTTTC. Residues: CASSLVRGPCTF.

By share, this clonotype ranks as medium-sized. The rearrangement links TRBV10-3 to TRBJ2-7, with a possible D match to TRBD2 (6 bases). Germline CDR1 reads ENHRY; CDR2 reads SYGVKD. V was cut by 2 bases and J by 3 bases, with 11 bases left in between. The CDR3 extends over 14 amino acids. The CDR3 sequence: CAISERESGYEQYF. The CDR3, as DNA: TGTGCCATCAGTGAGCGGGAGAGTGGCTACGAGCAGTACTTC.

By sample share, this clonotype is medium-sized. The chain combines TRBV6-2 or TRBV6-3 with TRBJ1-2, with D unresolved. CDR1 MNHEY and CDR2 SVGEGT come from the germline V gene. CDR3 length: 14 amino acids. V gave up 6 bases and J gave up 0 bases, with 11 bases separating them. CDR3 nucleotide sequence: TGTGCCAGCAGCCCCGGCAGTTCTAACTATGGCTACACCTTC. Amino acid sequence: CASSPGSSNYGYTF.

This clonotype was seen many times. This sequence may be a read error, since a much larger clone differs from it by one base. The chain carries TRBV2 and TRBJ2-2, with 7 positions matching TRBD2. From germline, CDR1 is SNHLY and CDR2 FYNNEI. Trimming took 5 bases from V and 15 from J; bases not matched to a gene: 9. CDR3 length: 12 amino acids. The CDR3 sequence is CASSLGSGRLFF. CDR3 nucleotide sequence: TGTGCCAGCAGTTTGGGCTCCGGGAGGTTGTTTTTT. Using reference TRBV2 and TRBJ2-2 for the parts outside the CDR3, the full variable domain is EPEVTQTPSHQVTQMGQEVILRCVPISNHLYFYWYRQILGQKVEFLVSFYNNEISEKSEIFDDQFSVERPDGSNFTLKIRSTKLEDSAMYFCASSLGSGRLFFGEGSRLTVL.